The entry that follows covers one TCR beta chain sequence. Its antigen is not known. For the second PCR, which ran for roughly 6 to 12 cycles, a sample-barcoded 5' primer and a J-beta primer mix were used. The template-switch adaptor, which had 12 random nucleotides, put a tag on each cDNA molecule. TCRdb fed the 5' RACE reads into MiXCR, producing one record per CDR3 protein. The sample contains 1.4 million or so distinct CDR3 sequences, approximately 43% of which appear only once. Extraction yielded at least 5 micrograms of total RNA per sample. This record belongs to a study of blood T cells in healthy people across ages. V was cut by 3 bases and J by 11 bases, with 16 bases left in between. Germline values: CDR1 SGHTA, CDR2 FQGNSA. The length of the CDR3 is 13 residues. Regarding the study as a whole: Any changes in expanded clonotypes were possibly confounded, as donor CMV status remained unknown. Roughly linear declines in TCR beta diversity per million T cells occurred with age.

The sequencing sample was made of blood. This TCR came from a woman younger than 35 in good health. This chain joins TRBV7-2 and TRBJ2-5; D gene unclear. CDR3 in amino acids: CASSFWRGNEQYF. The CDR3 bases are TGTGCCAGCAGCTTCTGGCGTGGCAATGAGCAGTACTTC.